A single sample gave rise to the 32 T cell receptor beta chains below, sequenced in a study of blood T cell repertoires in COVID-19. TCRdb's table, derived via immunoSEQ multiplex PCR, lists solely in-frame clones and lacks some. The sample holds around 360,000 clones, 70% to 90% seen once. The specimen sequenced was peripheral blood. The receptor set was obtained from a woman aged 25 to 39 with COVID-19, enrolled during active disease.

This clone was seen once. The chain couples TRBV27 to TRBJ1-1; maybe TRBD1 (6 bases). CDR1 MNHEY and CDR2 SMNVEV come from the germline V gene (reference sequence). CDR3 size: 12 residues. The germline V and J ends were trimmed by 5 bases and 7 bases, with 11 bases remaining between them. CDR3 coding DNA: TGTGCCAGCAGTGCAGGGGCGCATGAAGCTTTCTTT. Protein: CASSAGAHEAFF.

This chain connects TRBV5-4 to TRBJ1-2; 10 bases line up with TRBD1. The CDR3 runs to 16 residues. Germline V CDR1 and CDR2: SGHNT, YYREEE (reference sequence). The V gene end was trimmed by 2 bases and the J gene end by 2 bases; junction bases not matched to a gene: 6. CDR3 DNA: TGTGCCAGCAGCTTAAGTCCGGGACAGGGGAACTATGGCTACACCTTC. The encoded protein is CASSLSPGQGNYGYTF.

This clone came up once. The chain joins TRBV9 to TRBJ1-1, with a weak D call TRBD1 (5 bases). This CDR3 is 13 amino acids long. Germline V gene sequence: CDR1 SGDLS, CDR2 YYNGEE. Trimming took off 3 bases at V and 8 bases at J, with 14 bases between the two ends. CDR3: CASSAQGIGEAFF. CDR3 sequence (DNA): TGTGCCAGCAGCGCTCAGGGAATCGGGGAAGCTTTCTTT.

This clone has a single count. The V gene is TRBV28, the J gene TRBJ1-3, with D unclear. The germline V gene has CDR1 MDHEN and CDR2 SYDVKM. The CDR3 loop spans 17 amino acids. V shed 2 bases and J shed 0 bases, with 14 bases lying between them. The DNA for the CDR3 is TGTGCCAGCAGTTTAGTTGCAGGCCATCCCTCTGGAAACACCATATATTTT. Encoded protein: CASSLVAGHPSGNTIYF. Combining the CDR3 with reference TRBV28 and TRBJ1-3 gives the whole variable domain DVKVTQSSRYLVKRTGEKVFLECVQDMDHENMFWYRQDPGLGLRLIYFSYDVKMKEKGDIPEGYSVSREKKERFSLILESASTNQTSMYLCASSLVAGHPSGNTIYFGEGSWLTVV.

This rearrangement joins TRBV19 to TRBJ2-1, with a tentative D call TRBD1 (6 bases). Trimming pared 5 bases from V and 1 base from J, leaving 12 bases between. In germline, CDR1 is LNHDA, CDR2 SQIVND (reference sequence). The CDR3 has 15 amino acids. The CDR3 coding sequence is TGTGCCAGTAGTTTTCGCGGACAGTCCTACAATGAGCAGTTCTTC. Translating it yields CASSFRGQSYNEQFF. Variable domain in full (rest from reference TRBV19 and TRBJ2-1): DGGITQSPKYLFRKEGQNVTLSCEQNLNHDAMYWYRQDPGQGLRLIYYSQIVNDFQKGDIAEGYSVSREKKESFPLTVTSAQKNPTAFYLCASSFRGQSYNEQFFGPGTRLTVL.

This chain uses TRBV27 with TRBJ1-2; D is uncertain. Germline V gene lookup returns CDR1 MNHEY and CDR2 SMNVEV (reference sequence). V lost 6 bases and J 4 bases, leaving 12 bases between the germline ends. This CDR3 spans 13 amino acids. CDR3 coding DNA: TGTGCCAGCAGCCCCGGGGTCCTCTATGGCTACACCTTC. Protein: CASSPGVLYGYTF.

This clone was observed once. The rearrangement links TRBV2 to TRBJ1-4; no clear D. Germline CDR1 and CDR2: SNHLY and FYNNEI. The CDR3 loop spans 14 amino acids. Deletions cut 3 bases from V and 6 bases from J, with 11 bases between. CDR3 sequence reads: CASSEGWEDEKLFF. CDR3 nucleotides: TGTGCCAGCAGTGAGGGCTGGGAGGATGAAAAACTGTTTTTT.

The chain is built from TRBV6-6 and TRBJ2-2, with a possible D match to TRBD1 (6 bases). The CDR3 spans 21 residues. V shed 6 bases and J shed 7 bases, with 36 bases lying between them. Germline loops: CDR1 MNHNY, CDR2 SVGAGI (reference sequence). In DNA form, the CDR3 reads TGTGCCAGCAGCCACATCCTTGGTGTCAGGGGCTCGAAAGACGGGGACGGGGAGCTGTTTTTT. Translating it yields CASSHILGVRGSKDGDGELFF.

The J gene is TRBJ1-1, the V gene TRBV2, with D possibly matching TRBD1 (5 bases). CDR1 is SNHLY and CDR2 is FYNNEI in the germline V gene. V lost 7 bases and J lost 10, with 19 bases in between. This CDR3 contains 13 residues. The CDR3 region has the DNA TGTGCCAGCACTCGAGAGGACACCCGGGTAGCTTTCTTT. Its protein is CASTREDTRVAFF.

The chain has TRBV5-4 and TRBJ2-5, with TRBD2 identical over 8 bases. Germline CDR1 SGHNT, CDR2 YYREEE (reference sequence). V lost 2 bases and J lost 7; bases outside the gene matches: 13. The length of the CDR3 is 16 residues. CDR3 coding DNA: TGTGCCAGCAGCTTCACTTCCGGGACTAGAGATGCGACCCAGTACTTC. It specifies CASSFTSGTRDATQYF.

CDR3 residues: CASTVNRDRDYEQYF. The CDR3 DNA reads as TGTGCCAGCACCGTGAACCGGGACAGAGACTACGAGCAGTACTTC. V usage is TRBV6-6 and J usage is TRBJ2-7; TRBD1 agrees at 7 bases. V lost 7 bases to trimming and J lost 3 bases; unmatched junction nucleotides: 12. The CDR3 length is 15 residues. Germline CDR1 is MNHNY and CDR2 is SVGAGI (reference sequence).

The genes are TRBV6-5 and TRBJ2-5, with D maybe TRBD1 (6 bases). The germline V and J ends were trimmed by 8 bases and 1 base, with 11 bases remaining between them. The germline gives CDR1 MNHEY, CDR2 SVGAGI. The CDR3 runs 13 residues. CDR3 nucleotide sequence: TGTGCCAGCTGGACAGTCCTCCAAGAGACCCAGTACTTC. This encodes CASWTVLQETQYF.

J is TRBJ2-5 and V is TRBV5-6; maybe TRBD2 (6 bases). CDR1 and CDR2 from the germline V gene are SGHDT and YYEEEE. Trimming cost V 1 base and J 5 bases, with 15 bases left between them. This CDR3 has 15 amino acids. The CDR3 protein is CASSLLSGVEETQYF. CDR3 nucleotides: TGTGCCAGCAGCTTGCTGTCGGGGGTTGAGGAGACCCAGTACTTC.

This chain uses TRBV5-1 with TRBJ1-6; D gene uncertain. This CDR3 region has 15 residues. V was pared by 5 bases and J by 3 bases, with 12 bases between. Germline CDR1 is SGHRS and CDR2 is YFSETQ. CDR3: CASSTVGSYNSPLHF. CDR3 DNA sequence: TGCGCCAGCAGTACTGTGGGGAGCTATAATTCACCCCTCCACTTT. Supplemented by reference TRBV5-1 and TRBJ1-6, the full variable domain reads KAGVTQTPRYLIKTRGQQVTLSCSPISGHRSVSWYQQTPGQGLQFLFEYFSETQRNKGNFPGRFSGRQFSNSRSEMNVSTLELGDSALYLCASSTVGSYNSPLHFGNGTRLTVT.

This sequence joins TRBV5-4 and TRBJ2-3; D gene ambiguous. Per the germline V gene, CDR1 is SGHNT and CDR2 is YYREEE (reference sequence). With 1 base removed from V and 0 bases from J, the gap between germline ends came to 9 bases. The CDR3 totals 15 residues. In nucleotides, the CDR3 is TGTGCCAGCAGCTTGACCCCAACTAGCACAGATACGCAGTATTTT. It encodes CASSLTPTSTDTQYF. Supplemented by reference TRBV5-4 and TRBJ2-3, the full variable domain reads ETGVTQSPTHLIKTRGQQVTLRCSSQSGHNTVSWYQQALGQGPQFIFQYYREEENGRGNFPPRFSGLQFPNYSSELNVNALELDDSALYLCASSLTPTSTDTQYFGPGTRLTVL.

The genes are TRBV15 and TRBJ2-7, with D tentatively TRBD1 (6 bases). V lost 0 bases, J lost 4 bases, and 10 bases lay in between. The V gene's germline CDR1 is LNHNV and CDR2 YYDKDF (reference sequence). CDR3 length equals 14 residues. The CDR3 nucleotides read TGTGCCACCAGCAGAGAGTTTGGACAGTACGAGCAGTACTTC. It codes for CATSREFGQYEQYF.

The chain recombines TRBV2 with TRBJ1-1; D remains ambiguous. V was shortened by 5 bases and J by 6 bases, with 7 bases between the two germline ends. CDR3 length equals 11 residues. The germline gives CDR1 SNHLY, CDR2 FYNNEI. The CDR3 spells CASSWRAEAFF. CDR3 DNA sequence: TGTGCCAGCAGTTGGCGGGCTGAAGCTTTCTTT.

The chain links TRBV19 to TRBJ2-1; D is possibly TRBD2 (5 bases). This CDR3 comprises 16 residues. Trimming removed 5 bases from V and 4 bases from J, with 18 bases in between. Germline assignment: CDR1 LNHDA and CDR2 SQIVND (reference sequence). Written as DNA, the CDR3 is TGTGCCAGTAGTGTACTCAGCGGAGGCGGGTACAATGAGCAGTTCTTC. It encodes CASSVLSGGGYNEQFF.

V usage is TRBV6-5 and J usage is TRBJ2-1, with 13 bases matching TRBD2. The CDR3 sequence is 16 residues long. The ends lost 4 bases at V and 6 bases at J; junction bases unmatched: 6. The V gene's germline CDR1 is MNHEY and CDR2 SVGAGI. The CDR3 DNA follows: TGTGCCAGCAGTTCCGGGACTAGCGGGACGCCCAATGAGCAGTTCTTC. This codes for CASSSGTSGTPNEQFF.

The chain combines TRBV29-1 with TRBJ2-1; the D gene is possibly TRBD2 (9 bases). V dropped 5 bases and J dropped 10 bases, with 24 bases sitting between them. This CDR3 has 15 residues. CDR1 is SQVTM and CDR2 is ANQGSEA in the germline V gene. Written as DNA, the CDR3 is TGCAGCGTTCGACAGGGGACTAGCCGGATGGAGGAGCAGTTCTTC. Amino acid sequence: CSVRQGTSRMEEQFF.

The chain couples TRBV7-9 to TRBJ2-2; D may be TRBD1 (5 bases). The CDR3 is made up of 15 amino acids. Per germline, CDR1 SEHNR and CDR2 FQNEAQ (reference sequence). The V end was cut by 1 base, the J end by 6 bases, with 12 bases between. CDR3 in amino acids: CASSLVGARAGELFF. CDR3 DNA sequence: TGTGCCAGCAGCTTAGTAGGGGCTCGGGCCGGGGAGCTGTTTTTT.

The V and J genes are TRBV7-2 and TRBJ2-1; TRBD2 agrees at 8 bases. The CDR3 sequence is 16 residues long. Germline V lookup: CDR1 SGHTA, CDR2 FQGNSA. Trimming removed 0 bases from V and 4 bases from J; junction bases left unmatched: 5. CDR3 loop: CASSLARAGVYNEQFF. The CDR3 nucleotides are TGTGCCAGCAGCTTAGCTAGAGCGGGAGTTTACAATGAGCAGTTCTTC.

This clone was observed a few times. This chain connects TRBV11-2 to TRBJ1-2, with D hard to call. Trimming removed 5 bases at V and 4 bases at J, with 11 bases between. The length of the CDR3 is 13 residues. In germline, CDR1 is SGHAT, CDR2 FQNNGV. CDR3 nucleotides: TGTGCCAGCAGCCCCGGGAGAACCTATGGCTACACCTTC. It specifies CASSPGRTYGYTF.

This clone appeared a single time. V is TRBV7-8 and J is TRBJ2-2; TRBD2 agrees at 12 bases. Losses at the gene ends were 0 bases for V and 3 bases for J; bases not matched to a gene: 5. The CDR3 totals 18 residues. Germline lookup yields CDR1 SGHVS and CDR2 FQNEAQ. The CDR3 sequence is CASSLAPRLAGDTGELFF. CDR3 bases: TGTGCCAGCAGCTTAGCGCCTAGACTAGCGGGAGACACCGGGGAGCTGTTTTTT.

The J gene is TRBJ2-3, the V gene TRBV4-2; D gene unclear. Trimming removed 0 bases at V and 6 bases at J, with 7 bases between. This CDR3 is 13 amino acids long. Germline V gene sequence: CDR1 LGHNA, CDR2 YNFKEQ. CDR3 in amino acids: CASSQDSFDTQYF. Written as DNA, the CDR3 is TGTGCCAGCAGCCAAGATAGTTTCGATACGCAGTATTTT.

This chain joins TRBV4-1 and TRBJ2-1, with 10 positions matching TRBD2. After removal of 1 base from V and 5 bases from J, the junction contained 2 bases not matched to a gene. CDR1 and CDR2 from the germline V gene are MGHRA and YSYEKL. This CDR3 is 15 amino acids long. CDR3 in amino acids: CASSQGTSGDNEQFF. CDR3 DNA sequence: TGCGCCAGCAGCCAAGGGACTAGCGGAGACAATGAGCAGTTCTTC.

The rearrangement uses TRBV6-5 and TRBJ2-5; tentative D call: TRBD1 (6 bases). Germline V CDR1 and CDR2: MNHEY, SVGAGI. The V gene lost 0 bases and the J gene lost 5 bases, with 13 bases spanning the gap. The CDR3 is made up of 15 amino acids. DNA for the CDR3: TGTGCCAGCAGTTACTCAGCAGGGGAGCACGAGACCCAGTACTTC. It encodes CASSYSAGEHETQYF.

This chain connects TRBV21-1 to TRBJ2-5; the table's TRBD2 call for D was not verified on the DNA. TRBV21-1 is reported as a pseudogene. This CDR3 comprises 15 residues. This CDR3 is CASSKEGAGGETQYF. The CDR3 coding sequence is TGTGCCAGCAGCAAAGAAGGAGCAGGAGGGGAGACCCAGTACTTC.

This clone was seen a few times. The chain employs TRBV6-5 and TRBJ2-7; 10 nucleotides match TRBD1. Germline V gene data show CDR1 as MNHEY and CDR2 as SVGAGI. J was trimmed by 2 bases and V by 6 bases; bases with no gene match: 4. The CDR3 has 14 residues. In nucleotides, the CDR3 is TGTGCCAGCAGGGGACAGGGGAATCCCTACGAGCAGTACTTC. This gives the protein CASRGQGNPYEQYF.

The chain joins TRBV10-1 to TRBJ2-7, with unresolved D. The CDR3 is made up of 8 amino acids. CDR1 and CDR2 from the germline V gene are WNHNN and SYGVQD (reference sequence). The germline V and J ends were trimmed by 10 bases and 6 bases, with 4 bases remaining between them. The CDR3 DNA reads TGCGCCATGCGCGAGCAGTACTTC. This codes for CAMREQYF.

CDR3 DNA sequence: TGCGCCAGCAGCCCGGGACAGGGTAGACAAGAGACCCAGTACTTC. It is translated as CASSPGQGRQETQYF. The rearrangement joins TRBV5-1 to TRBJ2-5, with 9 bases fitting TRBD1. CDR3 length: 15 amino acids. Per the germline V gene, CDR1 is SGHRS and CDR2 is YFSETQ. V was pared by 4 bases and J by 2 bases, with 6 bases of the junction left unmatched.

This clone was seen once. The chain joins TRBV6-6 to TRBJ2-2, with D maybe TRBD2 (5 bases). The length of the CDR3 is 16 residues. The V end was cut by 2 bases, the J end by 1 base, with 11 bases between. Looked up from germline, CDR1 is MNHNY and CDR2 is SVGAGI (reference sequence). The CDR3 DNA reads TGTGCCAGCAGTTACACCACCGGGGAGAACACCGGGGAGCTGTTTTTT. Protein sequence: CASSYTTGENTGELFF.